This entry lists 13 T cell receptor beta chains sequenced from one sample in a study of shared clonotypes between healthy human individuals. Clones were read by immunoSEQ multiplex PCR, and TCRdb kept only the in-frame ones, dropping some. The sample has 2 million to 3 million clones, approximately 93% seen once. Sequenced material: naive CD4+ T cells from PBMCs. Stated subset: CD45RA+ positively selected. The receptor source for this set is a young man in good health. Some clones in this sample may be carry-over from other donors' samples.

This clone was recorded once. V gene TRBV6-1 combines with J gene TRBJ1-1, with D possibly TRBD1 on 5 matching bases. Germline V gene sequence: CDR1 MNHNS, CDR2 SASEGT. The CDR3 length is 16 residues. V lost 2 bases, J lost 3 bases, and 16 bases lay in between. Here the CDR3 reads CASSELWGVSDTEAFF. DNA of the CDR3: TGTGCCAGCAGTGAACTGTGGGGCGTGTCGGACACTGAAGCTTTCTTT.

The V and J genes are TRBV4-2 and TRBJ2-7; 12 bases are a match to TRBD2. The J segment lost 3 bases and the V segment lost 2 bases, leaving 8 bases of the junction unmatched. The germline gives CDR1 LGHNA, CDR2 YNFKEQ. The CDR3 extends over 17 amino acids. The CDR3 region has the DNA TGTGCCAGCAGCCAATACCCGACTAGCGGGAGTGACTACGAGCAGTACTTC. Translation: CASSQYPTSGSDYEQYF.

Details on this clone: At one of its ends the junction is not consistent with the germline gene, which may arise from a read error. Other nucleotide sequences in the sample specify the same CDR3. The chain links TRBV28 to TRBJ1-5; D gene unclear. Germline V gene lookup returns CDR1 MDHEN and CDR2 SYDVKM. The CDR3 length is 13 residues. The chain's CDR3 is CASSLPPDQPQHF. The CDR3 DNA is TGTGCTAGCAGTTTGCCCCCTGACCAGCCCCAGCATTTT.

The rearrangement uses TRBV19 and TRBJ2-7, with D possibly TRBD2 on 5 matching bases. CDR3 size: 14 residues. The germline V gene encodes CDR1 LNHDA and CDR2 SQIVND (reference sequence). V lost 9 bases to trimming and J lost 2 bases, with 17 bases between them. The CDR3 spells CASHSRGSAYEQYF. Here the CDR3 DNA reads TGTGCCAGCCACAGCCGGGGTTCTGCCTACGAGCAGTACTTC. Variable domain in full (rest from reference TRBV19 and TRBJ2-7): DGGITQSPKYLFRKEGQNVTLSCEQNLNHDAMYWYRQDPGQGLRLIYYSQIVNDFQKGDIAEGYSVSREKKESFPLTVTSAQKNPTAFYLCASHSRGSAYEQYFGPGTRLTVT.

J is TRBJ2-1 and V is TRBV28; 7 bases are a match to TRBD2. Per germline, CDR1 MDHEN and CDR2 SYDVKM. The CDR3 is 17 residues long. J gave up 7 bases and V 1 base, and 13 bases lay outside the gene matches. The CDR3 spells CASSLFGGGSRRNEQFF. The CDR3 DNA reads TGTGCCAGCAGTTTATTCGGTGGCGGGAGTAGGAGAAATGAGCAGTTCTTC.

The J gene is TRBJ1-2, the V gene TRBV7-2; 10 nucleotides match TRBD1. CDR1 and CDR2 (germline): SGHTA, FQGNSA. With 4 bases clipped from V and 4 bases from J, the junction kept 6 bases outside the gene matches. This CDR3 has 15 residues. In DNA, the CDR3 is TGTGCCAGCAGCTCGCCGGGACAGGGGATCTATGGCTACACCTTC. Residues: CASSSPGQGIYGYTF.

The chain joins TRBV10-3 to TRBJ1-1; 8 positions match TRBD1. Looked up from germline, CDR1 is ENHRY and CDR2 is SYGVKD. CDR3 length equals 17 residues. V trimming: 6 bases; J trimming: 1 base; junction bases outside the gene matches: 13. The DNA of the CDR3 is TGTGCCATCAGGGTGGGGTCGACAGGGGCAAAGAACACTGAAGCTTTCTTT. This sequence encodes CAIRVGSTGAKNTEAFF.

This clone was picked up one time. Other DNA sequences of this sample code for an identical CDR3. V gene TRBV7-3 combines with J gene TRBJ2-7; TRBD2 matches at 8 bases. V was pared by 0 bases and J by 4 bases, with 2 bases of the junction left unmatched. This CDR3 comprises 14 residues. The germline CDR1 and CDR2 sequences are SGHTA and FQGTGA. In DNA form, the CDR3 reads TGTGCCAGCAGCTTAACCCCGGGAGGGTACGAGCAGTACTTC. Translation gives CASSLTPGGYEQYF. The variable domain in full, completed from reference TRBV7-3 and TRBJ2-7, reads GAGVSQTPSNKVTEKGKYVELRCDPISGHTALYWYRQSLGQGPEFLIYFQGTGAADDSGLPNDRFFAVRPEGSVSTLKIQRTERGDSAVYLCASSLTPGGYEQYFGPGTRLTVT.

The chain uses TRBV5-1 and TRBJ2-6; no clear D. The V and J ends lost 3 bases and 2 bases respectively, with 9 bases between them. CDR1 and CDR2 (germline): SGHRS, YFSETQ. The CDR3 is 15 residues long. The CDR3 region has the DNA TGCGCCAGCAGCTCCTTAAGCACTGGGGCCAACGTCCTGACTTTC. It is translated as CASSSLSTGANVLTF.

This clone has only one observation. The chain joins TRBV5-6 to TRBJ2-7; D is possibly TRBD1 or TRBD2 (5 bases each). V dropped 4 bases and J dropped 2 bases, with 13 bases sitting between them. The CDR3 loop spans 14 amino acids. CDR1 and CDR2 from the germline V gene are SGHDT and YYEEEE. The DNA for the CDR3 is TGTGCCAGCAGCCCCCGGGACGCTGCCTACGAGCAGTACTTC. Its protein is CASSPRDAAYEQYF.

The chain recombines TRBV28 with TRBJ1-4; D might be TRBD1 (6 bases). This CDR3 comprises 15 residues. Looked up from germline, CDR1 is MDHEN and CDR2 is SYDVKM. V was shortened by 5 bases and J by 3 bases, with 13 bases between the two germline ends. The chain's CDR3 is CASSTTGRANEKLFF. The CDR3 DNA reads TGTGCCAGCAGTACGACAGGTCGGGCTAATGAAAAACTGTTTTTT.

The V gene is TRBV27, the J gene TRBJ1-5; D remains unclear. This CDR3 contains 14 residues. CDR1 is MNHEY and CDR2 is SMNVEV in the germline V gene (reference sequence). Trimming shortened V by 0 bases and J by 5 bases, and 8 bases separated the two germline ends. CDR3 residues: CASSLSMRDQPQHF. The CDR3 DNA is TGTGCCAGCAGTTTATCAATGCGGGATCAGCCCCAGCATTTT.

The chain combines TRBV29-1 with TRBJ1-4; TRBD1 is a possible D gene (5 bases). CDR1 is SQVTM, CDR2 ANQGSEA, per germline. V was trimmed by 5 bases and J by 2 bases, leaving 12 bases between them. This CDR3 comprises 14 residues. The CDR3 protein is CSVPTGGTNEKLFF. CDR3 nucleotides: TGCAGCGTTCCTACAGGTGGCACTAATGAAAAACTGTTTTTT. Supplemented by reference TRBV29-1 and TRBJ1-4, the full variable domain reads SAVISQKPSRDICQRGTSLTIQCQVDSQVTMMFWYRQQPGQSLTLIATANQGSEATYESGFVIDKFPISRPNLTFSTLTVSNMSPEDSSIYLCSVPTGGTNEKLFFGSGTQLSVL.